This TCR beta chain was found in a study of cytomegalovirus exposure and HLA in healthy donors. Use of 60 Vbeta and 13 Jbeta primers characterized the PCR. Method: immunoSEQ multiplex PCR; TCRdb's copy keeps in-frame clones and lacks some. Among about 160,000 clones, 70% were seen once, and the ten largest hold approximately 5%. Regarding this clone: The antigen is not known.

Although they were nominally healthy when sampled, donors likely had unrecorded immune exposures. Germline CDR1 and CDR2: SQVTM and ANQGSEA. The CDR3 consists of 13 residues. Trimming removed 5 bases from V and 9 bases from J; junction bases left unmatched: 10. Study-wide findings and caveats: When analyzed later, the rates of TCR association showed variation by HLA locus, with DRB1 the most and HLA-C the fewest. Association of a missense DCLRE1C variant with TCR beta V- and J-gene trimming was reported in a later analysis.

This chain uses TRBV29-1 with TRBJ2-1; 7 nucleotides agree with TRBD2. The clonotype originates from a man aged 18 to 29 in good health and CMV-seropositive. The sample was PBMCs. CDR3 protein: CSVMGGNRGEQFF. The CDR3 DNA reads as TGCAGCGTTATGGGGGGGAACCGGGGTGAGCAGTTCTTC.